Sequencing of this T cell receptor beta chain was carried out in a study of blood T cell repertoires in COVID-19. The wider study: T cells, B-cell-depleted T cells, or PBMCs provided the cDNA or gDNA that served as material.

Trimming removed 3 bases at V and 5 bases at J, with 13 bases between. The CDR3 sequence is 14 residues long. Germline CDR1 MDHEN, CDR2 SYDVKM. Using immunoSEQ multiplex PCR, the repertoire was profiled, and TCRdb retains in-frame clones only, with some absent. The sample lists about 200,000 clones, 80% to 90% occurring once. Sequencing was performed on peripheral blood. The chain combines TRBV28 with TRBJ1-2, with D maybe TRBD1 (6 bases). This sequence originates from a human donor in a cohort sampled during active COVID-19. CDR3 in DNA: TGTGCCAGCAGTTTGCGGCAGGGGCGTTATGGCTACACCTTC. It translates to CASSLRQGRYGYTF.